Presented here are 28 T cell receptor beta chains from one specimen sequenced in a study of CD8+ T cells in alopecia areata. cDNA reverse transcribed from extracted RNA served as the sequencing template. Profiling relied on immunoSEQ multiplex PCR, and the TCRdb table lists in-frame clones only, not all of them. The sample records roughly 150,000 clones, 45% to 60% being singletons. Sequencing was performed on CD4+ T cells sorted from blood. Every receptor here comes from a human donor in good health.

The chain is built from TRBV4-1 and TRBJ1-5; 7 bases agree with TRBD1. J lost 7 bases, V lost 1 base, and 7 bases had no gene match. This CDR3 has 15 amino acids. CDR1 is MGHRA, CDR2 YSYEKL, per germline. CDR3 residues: CASSQAGQESQPQHF. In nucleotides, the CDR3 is TGCGCCAGCAGCCAAGCCGGACAGGAATCCCAGCCCCAGCATTTT.

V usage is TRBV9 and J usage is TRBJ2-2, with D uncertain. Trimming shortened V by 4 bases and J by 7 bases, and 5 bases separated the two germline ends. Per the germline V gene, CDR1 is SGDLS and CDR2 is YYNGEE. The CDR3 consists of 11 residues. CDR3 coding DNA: TGTGCCAGCAGCCTTTTCGGGGAGCTGTTTTTT. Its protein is CASSLFGELFF.

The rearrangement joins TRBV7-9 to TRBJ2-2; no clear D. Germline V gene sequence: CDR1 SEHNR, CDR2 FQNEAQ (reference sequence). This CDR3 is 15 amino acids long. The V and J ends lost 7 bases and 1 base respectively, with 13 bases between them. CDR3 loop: CASTPESLNTGELFF. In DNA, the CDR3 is TGTGCCAGCACCCCTGAAAGCTTGAACACCGGGGAGCTGTTTTTT.

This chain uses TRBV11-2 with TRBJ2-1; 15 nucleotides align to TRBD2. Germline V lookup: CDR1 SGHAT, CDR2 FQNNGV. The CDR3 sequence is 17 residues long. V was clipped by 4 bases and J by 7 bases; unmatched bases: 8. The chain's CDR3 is CASSSSWGTSGRNEQFF. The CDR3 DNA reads TGTGCCAGCAGCTCCAGCTGGGGGACTAGCGGGAGGAATGAGCAGTTCTTC.

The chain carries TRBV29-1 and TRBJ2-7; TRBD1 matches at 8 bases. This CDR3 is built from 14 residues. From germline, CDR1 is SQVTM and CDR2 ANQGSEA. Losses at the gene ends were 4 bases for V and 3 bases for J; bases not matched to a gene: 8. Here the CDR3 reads CSVALTGGFYEQYF. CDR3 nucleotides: TGCAGCGTTGCTTTAACAGGGGGTTTCTACGAGCAGTACTTC.

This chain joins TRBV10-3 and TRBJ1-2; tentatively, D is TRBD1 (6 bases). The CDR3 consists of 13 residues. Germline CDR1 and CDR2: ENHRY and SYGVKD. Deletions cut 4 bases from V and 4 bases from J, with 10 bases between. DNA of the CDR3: TGTGCCATCAGTGTACAGGGTTCCTATGGCTACACCTTC. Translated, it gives CAISVQGSYGYTF.

CDR3 residues: CAWQRVYGYTF. CDR3 DNA sequence: TGTGCCTGGCAAAGGGTCTATGGCTACACCTTC. The chain carries TRBV30 and TRBJ1-2; D is unclear. In germline, CDR1 is GTSNPN, CDR2 SVGIG (reference sequence). CDR3 length: 11 residues. The V gene lost 5 bases and the J gene lost 4 bases, with 8 bases spanning the gap. The full variable domain, rest sourced from reference TRBV30 and TRBJ1-2, is SQTIHQWPATLVQPVGSPLSLECTVEGTSNPNLYWYRQAAGRGLQLLFYSVGIGQISSEVPQNLSASRPQDRQFILSSKKLLLSDSGFYLCAWQRVYGYTFGSGTRLTVV.

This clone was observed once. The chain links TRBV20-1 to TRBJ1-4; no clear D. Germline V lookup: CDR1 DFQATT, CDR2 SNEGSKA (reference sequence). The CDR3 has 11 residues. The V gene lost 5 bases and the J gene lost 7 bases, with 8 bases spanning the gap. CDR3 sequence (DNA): TGCAGTGCTTATTCGCGTGAAAAACTGTTTTTT. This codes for CSAYSREKLFF.

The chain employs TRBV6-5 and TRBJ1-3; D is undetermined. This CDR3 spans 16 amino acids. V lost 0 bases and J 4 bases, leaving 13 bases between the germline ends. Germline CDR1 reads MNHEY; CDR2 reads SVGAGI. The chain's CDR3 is CASSYSSILGGNTIYF. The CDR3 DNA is TGTGCCAGCAGTTACTCTTCAATCCTGGGCGGAAACACCATATATTTT.

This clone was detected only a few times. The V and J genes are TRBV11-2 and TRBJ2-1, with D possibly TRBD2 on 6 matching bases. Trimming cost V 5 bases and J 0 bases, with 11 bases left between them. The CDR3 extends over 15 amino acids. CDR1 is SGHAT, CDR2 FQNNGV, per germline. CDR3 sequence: CASSPGTYSYNEQFF. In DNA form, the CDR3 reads TGTGCCAGCAGCCCTGGGACTTACTCCTACAATGAGCAGTTCTTC.

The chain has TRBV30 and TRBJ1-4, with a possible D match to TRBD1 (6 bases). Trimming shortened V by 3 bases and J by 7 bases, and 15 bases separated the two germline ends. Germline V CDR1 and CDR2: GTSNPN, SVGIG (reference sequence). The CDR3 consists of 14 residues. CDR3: CAWSRGGLGEKLFF. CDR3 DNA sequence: TGTGCCTGGAGCAGAGGGGGATTGGGTGAAAAACTGTTTTTT.

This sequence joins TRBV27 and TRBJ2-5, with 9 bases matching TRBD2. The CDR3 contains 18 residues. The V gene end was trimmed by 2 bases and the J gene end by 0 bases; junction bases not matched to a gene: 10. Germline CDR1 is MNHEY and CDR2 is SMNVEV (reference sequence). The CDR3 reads CASSLRLAAWAYQETQYF. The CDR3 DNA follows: TGTGCCAGCAGTTTAAGACTAGCGGCCTGGGCGTACCAAGAGACCCAGTACTTC.

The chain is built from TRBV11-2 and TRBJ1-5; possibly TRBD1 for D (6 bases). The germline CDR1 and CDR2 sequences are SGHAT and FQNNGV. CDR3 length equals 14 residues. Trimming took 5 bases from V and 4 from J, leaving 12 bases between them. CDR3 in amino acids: CASSPGGTNQPQHF. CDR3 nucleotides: TGTGCCAGCAGCCCGGGGGGCACGAATCAGCCCCAGCATTTT.

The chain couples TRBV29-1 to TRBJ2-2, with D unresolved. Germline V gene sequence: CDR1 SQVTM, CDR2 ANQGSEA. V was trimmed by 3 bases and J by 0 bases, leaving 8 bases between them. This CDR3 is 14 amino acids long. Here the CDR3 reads CSVEGRSNTGELFF. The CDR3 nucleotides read TGCAGCGTTGAGGGCAGGTCGAACACCGGGGAGCTGTTTTTT.

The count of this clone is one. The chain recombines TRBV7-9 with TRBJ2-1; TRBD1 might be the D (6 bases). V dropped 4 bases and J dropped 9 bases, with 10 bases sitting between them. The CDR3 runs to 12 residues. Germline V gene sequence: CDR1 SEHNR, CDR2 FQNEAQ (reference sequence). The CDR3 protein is CASSSDRSEQFF. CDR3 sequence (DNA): TGTGCCAGCAGCTCCGACAGGAGTGAGCAGTTCTTC.

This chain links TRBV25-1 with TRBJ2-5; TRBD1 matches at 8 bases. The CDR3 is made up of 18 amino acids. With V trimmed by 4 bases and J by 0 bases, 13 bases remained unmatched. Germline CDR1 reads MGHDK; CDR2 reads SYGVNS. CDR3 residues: CASSGLTGDGHHQETQYF. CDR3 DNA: TGTGCCAGCAGTGGCTTGACAGGGGACGGCCATCACCAAGAGACCCAGTACTTC. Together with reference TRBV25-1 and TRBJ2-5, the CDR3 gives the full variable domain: EADIYQTPRYLVIGTGKKITLECSQTMGHDKMYWYQQDPGMELHLIHYSYGVNSTEKGDLSSESTVSRIRTEHFPLTLESARPSHTSQYLCASSGLTGDGHHQETQYFGPGTRLLVL.

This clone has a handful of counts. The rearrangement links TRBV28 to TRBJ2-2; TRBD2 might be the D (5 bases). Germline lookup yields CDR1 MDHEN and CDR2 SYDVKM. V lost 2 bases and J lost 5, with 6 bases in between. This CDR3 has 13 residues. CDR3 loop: CASSLGRTGELFF. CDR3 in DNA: TGTGCCAGCAGTTTAGGGAGAACCGGGGAGCTGTTTTTT.

CDR3 bases: TGTGCCAGCAGTGAATCACTCTGGCAGTACTTC. This codes for CASSESLWQYF. The chain has TRBV25-1 and TRBJ2-7; the D is unclear. The ends were cut back, 1 base at V and 9 bases at J, with 7 bases in the middle. The CDR3 length is 11 residues. Germline V gene data show CDR1 as MGHDK and CDR2 as SYGVNS.

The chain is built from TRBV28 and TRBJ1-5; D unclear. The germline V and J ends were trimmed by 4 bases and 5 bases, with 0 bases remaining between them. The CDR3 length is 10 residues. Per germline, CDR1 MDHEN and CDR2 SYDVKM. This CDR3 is CASSYQPQHF. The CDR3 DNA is TGTGCCAGCAGTTATCAGCCCCAGCATTTT.

The CDR3 nucleotides read TGTGCCTGGAATCGAGGGGCGGGGGAGACCCAGTACTTC. It translates to CAWNRGAGETQYF. V and J are TRBV30 and TRBJ2-5; tentatively, D is TRBD2 (6 bases). There are 13 residues in the CDR3. Germline-derived CDR1 and CDR2 are GTSNPN and SVGIG (reference sequence). V dropped 4 bases and J dropped 5 bases, with 14 bases sitting between them.

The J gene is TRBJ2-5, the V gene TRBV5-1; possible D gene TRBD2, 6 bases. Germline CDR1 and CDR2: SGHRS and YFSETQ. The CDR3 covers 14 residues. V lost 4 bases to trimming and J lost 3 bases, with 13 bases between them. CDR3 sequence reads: CASSRDSNKETQYF. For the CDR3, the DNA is TGCGCCAGCAGCCGGGACTCAAATAAAGAGACCCAGTACTTC.

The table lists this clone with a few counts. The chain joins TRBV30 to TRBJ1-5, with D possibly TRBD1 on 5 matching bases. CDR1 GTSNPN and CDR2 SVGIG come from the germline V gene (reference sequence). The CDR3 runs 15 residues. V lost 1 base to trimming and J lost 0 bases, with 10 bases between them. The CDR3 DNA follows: TGTGCCTGGAGTGGGGGCTCCAATAGCAATCAGCCCCAGCATTTT. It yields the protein CAWSGGSNSNQPQHF.

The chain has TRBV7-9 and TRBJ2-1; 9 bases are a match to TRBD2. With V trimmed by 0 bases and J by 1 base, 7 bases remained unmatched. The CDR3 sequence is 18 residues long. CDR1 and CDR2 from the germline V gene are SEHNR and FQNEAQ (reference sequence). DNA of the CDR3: TGTGCCAGCAGCTTAGCGCAACAGACTAGCGGTTCCTACAATGAGCAGTTCTTC. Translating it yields CASSLAQQTSGSYNEQFF.

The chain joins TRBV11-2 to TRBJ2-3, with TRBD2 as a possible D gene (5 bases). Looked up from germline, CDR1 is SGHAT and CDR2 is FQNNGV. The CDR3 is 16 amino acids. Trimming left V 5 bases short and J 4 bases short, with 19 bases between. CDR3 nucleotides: TGTGCCAGCAGCACCCTCGCCCCCACGGAGGCAGATACGCAGTATTTT. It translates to CASSTLAPTEADTQYF.

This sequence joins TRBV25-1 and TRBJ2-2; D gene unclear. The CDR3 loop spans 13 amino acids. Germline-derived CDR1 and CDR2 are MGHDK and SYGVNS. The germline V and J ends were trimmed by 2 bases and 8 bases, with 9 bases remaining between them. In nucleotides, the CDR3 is TGTGCCAGCAGTGAACGAAGAGCAGGGGAGCTGTTTTTT. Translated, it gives CASSERRAGELFF. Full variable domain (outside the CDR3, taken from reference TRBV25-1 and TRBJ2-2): EADIYQTPRYLVIGTGKKITLECSQTMGHDKMYWYQQDPGMELHLIHYSYGVNSTEKGDLSSESTVSRIRTEHFPLTLESARPSHTSQYLCASSERRAGELFFGEGSRLTVL.

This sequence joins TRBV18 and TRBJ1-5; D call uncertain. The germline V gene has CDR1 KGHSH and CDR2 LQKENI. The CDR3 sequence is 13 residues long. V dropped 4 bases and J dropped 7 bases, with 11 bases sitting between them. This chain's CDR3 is CASSRGVEQPQHF. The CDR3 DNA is TGTGCCAGCTCACGCGGGGTAGAACAGCCCCAGCATTTT.

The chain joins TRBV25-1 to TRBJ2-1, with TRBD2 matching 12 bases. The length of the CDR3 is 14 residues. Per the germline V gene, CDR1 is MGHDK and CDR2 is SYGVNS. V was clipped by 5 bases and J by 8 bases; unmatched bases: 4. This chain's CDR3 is CASSRLAGVHEQFF. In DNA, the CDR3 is TGTGCCAGCAGTAGACTAGCGGGAGTCCATGAGCAGTTCTTC. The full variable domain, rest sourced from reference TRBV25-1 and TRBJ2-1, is EADIYQTPRYLVIGTGKKITLECSQTMGHDKMYWYQQDPGMELHLIHYSYGVNSTEKGDLSSESTVSRIRTEHFPLTLESARPSHTSQYLCASSRLAGVHEQFFGPGTRLTVL.

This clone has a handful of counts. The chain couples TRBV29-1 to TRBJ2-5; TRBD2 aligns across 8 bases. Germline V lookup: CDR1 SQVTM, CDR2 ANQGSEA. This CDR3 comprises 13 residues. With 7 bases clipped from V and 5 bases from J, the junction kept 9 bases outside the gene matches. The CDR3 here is CSGGSGSTETQYF. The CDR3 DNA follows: TGCAGCGGGGGAAGCGGGAGCACCGAGACCCAGTACTTC. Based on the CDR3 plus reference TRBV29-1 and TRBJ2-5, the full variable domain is SAVISQKPSRDICQRGTSLTIQCQVDSQVTMMFWYRQQPGQSLTLIATANQGSEATYESGFVIDKFPISRPNLTFSTLTVSNMSPEDSSIYLCSGGSGSTETQYFGPGTRLLVL.